A selection of T cell receptor beta chains follows, all from one sample in a study of response to subunit inactivated influenza vaccine. TCRdb processed the RT-PCR reads anew with MiXCR; each CDR3 protein has one entry. The sample lists about 620,000 distinct CDR3 sequences, roughly 12% occurring once. This same sample was also part of a study on T cells expressing NK-cell markers.

This material consisted of PBMCs from blood, taken on the day of vaccination. These receptors all stem from a man aged 50 to 60 who received an inactivated influenza vaccine. The CDR3 runs from the conserved cysteine through the conserved F or W. The order of the fields is D gene, V gene, clone size, J gene, CDR3 DNA, CDR3 protein. D genes are given only for firm matches. Size is stated for part of the rows, as once, few or many counts, or as a class when the clone is expanded.

TRBD1	TRBV2	.	TRBJ2-1	TGTGCCAGCAGCGGGGACAGGGCGAGGGCCTACAATGAGCAGTTCTTC	CASSGDRARAYNEQFF
.	TRBV6-1	.	TRBJ2-5	TGTGCCAGCAGTCCCCAAAGGTCTCAAGAGACCCAGTACTTC	CASSPQRSQETQYF
.	TRBV10-3	.	TRBJ2-6	TGTGCCACGCAGGGCGCCGGGGCCAACGTCCTGACTTTC	CATQGAGANVLTF
TRBD2	TRBV29-1	.	TRBJ2-5	TGCAGCGTTAGCCCGGGACTAGCATCAGAGACCCAGTACTTC	CSVSPGLASETQYF
TRBD1	TRBV18	.	TRBJ2-7	TGTGCCAGCTCACTTGGGACAGGATCTCAATACGAGCAGTACTTC	CASSLGTGSQYEQYF
.	TRBV12-3/TRBV12-4	.	TRBJ1-5	TGTGCCAGCAGTTTAGGTAGCAATCATCCCCAGCATTTT	CASSLGSNHPQHF
TRBD2	TRBV6-1	few	TRBJ2-1	TGTGCCAGCAGTCTCACTAGCGGGGATACGGGAAATGAGCAGTTCTTC	CASSLTSGDTGNEQFF
.	TRBV2	many	TRBJ1-1	TGTGCCAGCAGTCTGGACAGCTTTGAAGCTTTCTTT	CASSLDSFEAFF
TRBD2	TRBV11-2	.	TRBJ2-2	TGTGCCAGCAGCCCGATAAGACTAGCGGGATCGAACACCGGGGAGCTGTTTTTT	CASSPIRLAGSNTGELFF
.	TRBV20-1	many	TRBJ1-1	TGCAGAGATGACATGAACACTGAAGCTTTCTTT	CRDDMNTEAFF
TRBD1	TRBV3-1	.	TRBJ2-7	TGTGCCAGCAGCCAAGCACTCACCGGGACAGGGTCCTACGAGCAGTACTTC	CASSQALTGTGSYEQYF
.	TRBV6-2/TRBV6-3	.	TRBJ2-7	TGTGGCAGCAGGCACCTGACAGGCTCCTACGAGCAGTACTTC	CGSRHLTGSYEQYF
TRBD1	TRBV7-9	.	TRBJ2-7	TGTGCCAGCAGCCCACTGGGACAGGCCTACGAGCAGTACTTC	CASSPLGQAYEQYF
TRBD1	TRBV12-3/TRBV12-4	many	TRBJ1-1	TGTGCCAGCAGTTTTAAGGGGACAGGGGTAATGAACACTGAAGCTTTCTTT	CASSFKGTGVMNTEAFF
TRBD2	TRBV5-1	few	TRBJ2-5	TGCGCCAGCAGCTTATCCAGCGGGAGAGAGTGGGAAGAGACCCAGTACTTC	CASSLSSGREWEETQYF
.	TRBV20-1	few	TRBJ1-2	TGCAGTGCCCAGGGGTCTAACTATGGCTACACCTTC	CSAQGSNYGYTF
.	TRBV6-1	.	TRBJ2-1	TGTGCCAGCAGCCCCACCCGGACCCCCTACAATGAGCAGTTCTTC	CASSPTRTPYNEQFF
.	TRBV3-1	.	TRBJ2-7	TGTGCCAGCAGCGCGGCCCAGGGGAGCTCCTACGAGCAGTACTTC	CASSAAQGSSYEQYF
.	TRBV28	few	TRBJ1-6	TGTGCCAGCACCCCCCTCAATTCACCCCTCCACTTT	CASTPLNSPLHF
TRBD1	TRBV19	.	TRBJ1-5	TGTGCCAGTAGTACCGGACAGGGGTGGGATCAGCCCCAGCATTTT	CASSTGQGWDQPQHF
.	TRBV10-3	.	TRBJ2-3	TGTGCCACTAAGGGAGATCCAGATACGCAGTATTTT	CATKGDPDTQYF
TRBD1	TRBV11-2	.	TRBJ2-3	TGTGCCAGCAGCTTGGGGACAGCCGATACGCAGTCTTTT	CASSLGTADTQSF
TRBD1	TRBV20-1	.	TRBJ2-7	TGCAGTGCGGACAGGGGGGTTTTCTACGAGCAGTACTTC	CSADRGVFYEQYF
.	TRBV3-1	.	TRBJ2-1	TGTGCCAGCAGCCAAGTAAGGGTCCGCTCCTACAATGAGCAGTTCTTC	CASSQVRVRSYNEQFF
TRBD1	TRBV7-6	few	TRBJ2-7	TGTGCCAGCAGCTTAGGGGACAGTCTGTACGAGCAGTACTTC	CASSLGDSLYEQYF
.	TRBV15	few	TRBJ2-1	TGTGCCACCAGCAGAACCCTTCCCCCTGAGCAGTTCTTC	CATSRTLPPEQFF
.	TRBV20-1	.	TRBJ2-1	TGCAGTGCTAGAGATAGTCGCCAGTTCTTC	CSARDSRQFF
.	TRBV7-8	few	TRBJ1-1	TGTGCCAGCAGCCCGAGACGGGGGCATACTGAAGCTTTCTTT	CASSPRRGHTEAFF
TRBD2	TRBV7-2	many	TRBJ2-1	TGTGCCAGCAGCTCCCGTGGCCTAGCGGCGAATGAGCAGTTCTTC	CASSSRGLAANEQFF
.	TRBV20-1	.	TRBJ1-5	TGCAGTGCTAGTTCCGAGATTGGCAATCAGCCCCAGCATTTT	CSASSEIGNQPQHF
.	TRBV20-1	few	TRBJ1-5	TGCAGTGCTGTAGTAGGAGCTAGCAATCAGCCCCAGCATTTT	CSAVVGASNQPQHF
.	TRBV12-3/TRBV12-4	few	TRBJ1-1	TGTGCCAGCAGTAGTTCAGGGTACACTGAAGCTTTCTTT	CASSSSGYTEAFF
TRBD1	TRBV12-3/TRBV12-4	few	TRBJ2-1	TGTGCCAGCAGTTCAGGGGGACAGGGAGGAGAATGGGACAATGAGCAGTTCTTC	CASSSGGQGGEWDNEQFF
TRBD2	TRBV15	.	TRBJ2-1	TGTGCCACCAGCAGAGAGGAGTTCGGACTAGCGGGAGGGGTAGGGAATGAGCAGTTCTTC	CATSREEFGLAGGVGNEQFF
.	TRBV5-1	many	TRBJ2-2	TGCGCCAGCAGCCCCCGGACAGCCCCAGGAACCGGGGAGCTGTTTTTT	CASSPRTAPGTGELFF
TRBD2	TRBV20-1	.	TRBJ2-1	TGCAGTCCTAGGCGGGGGGAGGTGGGGGAGCAGTTCTTC	CSPRRGEVGEQFF
TRBD1	TRBV4-1	few	TRBJ2-5	TGCGCCAGCAGCCAAGAGACAGGGTTTCCTGAGACCCAGTACTTC	CASSQETGFPETQYF
TRBD2	TRBV7-2	.	TRBJ2-3	TGTGCCAGCAGCTCCACCAGCGGGAGTGGCACAGATACGCAGTATTTT	CASSSTSGSGTDTQYF
.	TRBV18	few	TRBJ2-1	TGTGCCAGCTCACCAAACCAGGTCAATAATGAGCAGTTCTTC	CASSPNQVNNEQFF
.	TRBV5-1	many	TRBJ2-7	TGCGCCAGCAGCATCGGACTTACCGGGGCCTACGAGCAGTACTTC	CASSIGLTGAYEQYF
.	TRBV7-8	.	TRBJ2-7	TGTGCCAGCAGCTTAGTGGTCACCAACTACGAGCAGTACTTC	CASSLVVTNYEQYF
TRBD2	TRBV12-3/TRBV12-4	.	TRBJ2-1	TGTGCCAGCAGTTTTGAGGGACTAGGGCGATTCTTC	CASSFEGLGRFF
.	TRBV20-1	.	TRBJ2-1	TGCAGTGTAGATAGCGCGAGTTACAATGAGCAGTTCTTC	CSVDSASYNEQFF
.	TRBV10-2	.	TRBJ2-2	TGCGCCAGCAGTGAGCAGGGGGGGGCCGGGGAGCTGTTTTTT	CASSEQGGAGELFF
.	TRBV7-9	.	TRBJ2-7	TGTGCCAGCAGCTCCGGGGACCTCAGCTCCTACGAGCAGTACTTC	CASSSGDLSSYEQYF
.	TRBV18	.	TRBJ1-3	TGTGCCAGCTCACCACCGAGTTACAGGGCTGGAAACACCATATATTTT	CASSPPSYRAGNTIYF
.	TRBV16	.	TRBJ1-2	TGTGCCAGCAGCCCACAGGATTATGGCTACACCTTC	CASSPQDYGYTF
TRBD2	TRBV3-1	.	TRBJ2-4	TGTGCCAGCAGCCAAGTGGCGGGGGGTCCAGGCATTCAGTACTTC	CASSQVAGGPGIQYF
TRBD1	TRBV12-3/TRBV12-4	few	TRBJ1-2	TGTGCCAGCAGTCTCTCGACAGGGTACTATGGCTACACCTTC	CASSLSTGYYGYTF
TRBD2	TRBV5-1	.	TRBJ2-7	TGCGCCAGCAGCTATCAGGGAGGGGAGCAGTACTTC	CASSYQGGEQYF
.	TRBV12-3/TRBV12-4	few	TRBJ1-2	TGTGCCAGCAGTTTGAAGGGGCTAAACTATGGCTACACCTTC	CASSLKGLNYGYTF
.	TRBV2	.	TRBJ1-2	TGTGCCAGGACACCCTCCCATACGTATGGCTACACCTTC	CARTPSHTYGYTF
.	TRBV14	few	TRBJ2-3	TGTGCCAGCAGCCAAGATTTTCCGACAGGAGACAGATATACGCAGTATTTT	CASSQDFPTGDRYTQYF